The text below deals with one TCR beta chain. This sample was included in a study of blood T cells in healthy people across ages. Study details: The capture of about one barcoded beta molecule per two T cells was achieved by template switching.

The use of a sample-barcoded 5' primer and a J-beta primer mix characterized a second PCR of about 7 to 12 cycles. One entry per CDR3 protein results from TCRdb running MiXCR on the 5' RACE reads. The profile shows some 780,000 distinct CDR3 sequences, roughly 50% of them singletons. There are 16 residues in the CDR3. The V gene's germline CDR1 is LGHNA and CDR2 YSLEER. The V and J ends lost 1 base and 5 bases, in that order; junction bases with no gene match: 8. Each sample yielded at least 6.5 million isolated PBMCs. No fewer than 5.5 micrograms of total RNA were isolated from every sample. The receptor was isolated from a man aged 35 to 55 in good health. V and J are TRBV4-3 and TRBJ2-5, with 9 bases aligning to TRBD1. Sequenced input: blood. This chain's CDR3 is CASSQARQGDWETQYF. The CDR3 nucleotides read TGCGCCAGCAGCCAAGCCCGACAGGGGGATTGGGAGACCCAGTACTTC.